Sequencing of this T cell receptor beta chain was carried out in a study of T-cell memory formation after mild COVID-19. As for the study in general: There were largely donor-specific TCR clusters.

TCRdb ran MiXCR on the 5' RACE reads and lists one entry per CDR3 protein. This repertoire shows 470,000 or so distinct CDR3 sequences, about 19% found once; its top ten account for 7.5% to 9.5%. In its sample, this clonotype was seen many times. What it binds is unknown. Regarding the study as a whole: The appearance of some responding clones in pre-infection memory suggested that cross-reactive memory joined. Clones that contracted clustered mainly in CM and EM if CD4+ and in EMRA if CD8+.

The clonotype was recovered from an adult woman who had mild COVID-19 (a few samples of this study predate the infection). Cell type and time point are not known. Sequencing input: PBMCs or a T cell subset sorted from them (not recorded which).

The DNA for the CDR3 is TGCAGCGTTGTCAGGGGACAGGGGTCTTACGAGCAGTACTTC. Translation gives CSVVRGQGSYEQYF. The chain carries TRBV29-1 and TRBJ2-7; 10 bases match TRBD1. Per germline, CDR1 SQVTM and CDR2 ANQGSEA. This CDR3 has 14 residues. V dropped 4 bases and J dropped 4; count of bases not matched to a gene: 7.